One sample yielded the 21 T cell receptor beta chains listed below, sequenced in a study of identical twins. TCRdb recomputed calls from the 5' RACE reads with MiXCR, one row per CDR3 protein. Among 450,000 to 650,000 distinct CDR3 sequences listed, roughly 9.9% were seen once. The sample was also linked to a second study, of yellow fever vaccine responses in identical twins.

Material for sequencing was PBMCs. Receptors were obtained from a woman in her late teens or twenties in good health.

This clonotype was detected many times. The chain combines TRBV7-2 with TRBJ2-5; no clear D gene. The CDR3 spans 13 residues. The V end lost 4 bases, the J end lost 5 bases, and 11 bases lay between the germline ends. CDR1 is SGHTA and CDR2 is FQGNSA in the germline V gene. The CDR3 spells CASSSGLRETQYF. In nucleotides, the CDR3 is TGTGCCAGCAGCTCGGGCCTCCGGGAGACCCAGTACTTC. The full variable domain, its missing parts supplied by reference TRBV7-2 and TRBJ2-5, is GAGVSQSPSNKVTEKGKDVELRCDPISGHTALYWYRQSLGQGLEFLIYFQGNSAPDKSGLPSDRFSAERTGGSVSTLTIQRTQQEDSAVYLCASSSGLRETQYFGPGTRLLVL.

This clonotype was seen only a few times. The chain links TRBV27 to TRBJ2-7; tentative D call: TRBD1 (5 bases). Per germline, CDR1 MNHEY and CDR2 SMNVEV (reference sequence). The V gene lost 5 bases and the J gene lost 0 bases, with 11 bases spanning the gap. The CDR3 sequence is 14 residues long. CDR3 sequence reads: CASSRQLSSYEQYF. In nucleotides, the CDR3 is TGTGCCAGCAGTCGACAGTTGAGCTCCTACGAGCAGTACTTC.

The chain recombines TRBV11-2 with TRBJ2-3; 9 positions agree with TRBD2. V lost 2 bases and J lost 0; bases outside the gene matches: 15. Germline V CDR1 and CDR2: SGHAT, FQNNGV. The CDR3 is 20 amino acids. Here the CDR3 DNA reads TGTGCCAGCAGCTTATTTTTGCTCCTAGCGGGGAGAAAAAGCACAGATACGCAGTATTTT. Translating it yields CASSLFLLLAGRKSTDTQYF.

This clonotype was counted ten times or more. V is TRBV20-1 and J is TRBJ2-7; a possible D gene is TRBD1 (6 bases). Germline loops: CDR1 DFQATT, CDR2 SNEGSKA (reference sequence). This CDR3 region has 13 residues. Trimming removed 5 bases at V and 2 bases at J, with 13 bases between. CDR3 in DNA: TGCAGTGCTGGATGGGGACAAACCTACGAGCAGTACTTC. This sequence encodes CSAGWGQTYEQYF.

This clonotype was seen repeatedly, ten times or more. The V gene is TRBV12-3 or TRBV12-4, the J gene TRBJ2-3; 7 bases map to TRBD2. The CDR3 has 14 amino acids. V shed 3 bases, J shed 6 bases, and the junction held 6 bases outside the gene matches. The DNA for the CDR3 is TGTGCCAGCAGTTTGGCGGGAGCGAAGGATACGCAGTATTTT. Residues: CASSLAGAKDTQYF.

This clonotype was detected many times. The CDR3 coding sequence is TGTGCCACCAGTGATCCAATGAATGAAGCCAAAAACATTCAGTACTTC. It translates to CATSDPMNEAKNIQYF. The rearrangement links TRBV24-1 to TRBJ2-4, with no clear D. Deletions cut 3 bases from V and 0 bases from J, with 11 bases between. The CDR3 runs to 16 residues. Germline values: CDR1 KGHDR, CDR2 SFDVKD.

This clonotype was observed a handful of times. The chain joins TRBV3-1 to TRBJ2-1; 8 nucleotides agree with TRBD2. The V gene's germline CDR1 is LGHDT and CDR2 YNNKEL (reference sequence). This CDR3 comprises 16 residues. V was pared by 3 bases and J by 0 bases, with 4 bases of the junction left unmatched. This chain's CDR3 is CASSQIAGFSYNEQFF. CDR3 sequence (DNA): TGTGCCAGCAGCCAGATAGCGGGGTTCTCCTACAATGAGCAGTTCTTC.

The rearrangement uses TRBV24-1 and TRBJ2-7; TRBD1 might be the D (6 bases). The V and J ends lost 2 bases and 0 bases respectively, with 13 bases between them. There are 16 residues in the CDR3. Germline CDR1 reads KGHDR; CDR2 reads SFDVKD. The CDR3 nucleotides are TGTGCCACCAGTGATTCGGAACAGGGAAACTCCTACGAGCAGTACTTC. Its translation is CATSDSEQGNSYEQYF.

CDR3 sequence reads: CSAPGQPSTRQYF. In DNA form, the CDR3 reads TGCAGTGCCCCCGGACAGCCGTCTACGAGGCAGTACTTC. The chain links TRBV20-1 to TRBJ2-7; weak D call: TRBD1 (6 bases). CDR1 DFQATT and CDR2 SNEGSKA come from the germline V gene (reference sequence). The CDR3 is 13 residues long. Trimming left V 6 bases short and J 9 bases short, with 21 bases between.

The sample holds many counts of this clonotype. The chain couples TRBV2 to TRBJ2-1; unclear D gene. V was clipped by 5 bases and J by 0 bases, with 8 bases between them. The CDR3 length is 14 residues. The germline V gene has CDR1 SNHLY and CDR2 FYNNEI. The CDR3 DNA reads TGTGCCAGCAGTTCAGACGGCTCCTACAATGAGCAGTTCTTC. Its translation: CASSSDGSYNEQFF.

The chain uses TRBV12-3 or TRBV12-4 and TRBJ2-7, with D perhaps matching TRBD1 (6 bases). The CDR3 covers 15 residues. Trimming cost V 3 bases and J 0 bases, with 12 bases left between them. CDR3 protein: CASSFDRSSSYEQYF. The CDR3 DNA sequence: TGTGCCAGCAGTTTTGACAGGTCCAGCTCCTACGAGCAGTACTTC.

The chain uses TRBV10-3 and TRBJ1-5; TRBD1 aligns across 7 bases. The length of the CDR3 is 14 residues. In germline, CDR1 is ENHRY, CDR2 SYGVKD. Losses at the gene ends were 6 bases for V and 0 bases for J; bases not matched to a gene: 2. CDR3 amino acids: CAIRGQNSNQPQHF. Here the CDR3 DNA reads TGTGCCATCAGGGGACAGAATAGCAATCAGCCCCAGCATTTT.

There are many counts of this clonotype. The chain couples TRBV5-1 to TRBJ2-1; 8 bases match TRBD1. J was trimmed by 5 bases and V by 4 bases; bases with no gene match: 5. The germline V gene has CDR1 SGHRS and CDR2 YFSETQ. The CDR3 extends over 14 amino acids. The CDR3 loop is CASSPGQANNEQFF. CDR3 nucleotide sequence: TGCGCCAGCAGCCCGGGACAGGCCAACAATGAGCAGTTCTTC.

The table lists this clonotype with many counts. The chain uses TRBV29-1 and TRBJ2-5; TRBD2 might be the D (6 bases). CDR3 size: 15 residues. Between the trimmed V and J ends, which lost 7 bases and 8 bases, there was a span of 26 bases. Germline values: CDR1 SQVTM, CDR2 ANQGSEA. CDR3 coding DNA: TGCAGCGCTACCCCAGCGGGCGCCCTCAAGATAACCCAGTACTTC. This encodes CSATPAGALKITQYF.

This clonotype has just a few counts. The gene calls are TRBV20-1 and TRBJ2-7, with unresolved D. V was cut by 5 bases and J by 0 bases, with 2 bases left in between. The CDR3 runs to 10 residues. Germline V gives CDR1 DFQATT, CDR2 SNEGSKA (reference sequence). CDR3 nucleotide sequence: TGCAGTGCTTTCTCCTACGAGCAGTACTTC. Encoded protein: CSAFSYEQYF.

CDR3 loop: CASSQLADSYEQYF. As DNA, the CDR3 is TGCGCCAGCAGCCAACTAGCGGACTCCTACGAGCAGTACTTC. V and J are TRBV4-3 and TRBJ2-7; the match to TRBD2 covers 7 bases. The trim removed 2 bases at V and 0 bases at J, leaving 1 base unmatched. Looked up from germline, CDR1 is LGHNA and CDR2 is YSLEER. This CDR3 has 14 amino acids.

There are many counts of this clonotype. V is TRBV5-1 and J is TRBJ2-1, with D perhaps TRBD1 or TRBD2 (5 bases each). Germline V gene data show CDR1 as SGHRS and CDR2 as YFSETQ. The CDR3 is 17 amino acids. Trimming cost V 2 bases and J 4 bases, with 19 bases left between them. CDR3: CASSFGRGVGYYNEQFF. Here the CDR3 DNA reads TGCGCCAGCAGCTTTGGTAGGGGAGTAGGGTATTACAATGAGCAGTTCTTC.

The chain couples TRBV15 to TRBJ2-7; 9 positions agree with TRBD2. Looked up from germline, CDR1 is LNHNV and CDR2 is YYDKDF (reference sequence). Trimming removed 0 bases from V and 4 bases from J; junction bases left unmatched: 16. This CDR3 has 19 amino acids. The CDR3 loop reads CATSRDPPARGGRGYEQYF. Written as DNA, the CDR3 is TGTGCCACCAGCAGAGATCCACCCGCCAGGGGCGGGAGGGGTTACGAGCAGTACTTC.

This clonotype appeared a few times. The chain joins TRBV4-3 to TRBJ2-3; D gene ambiguous. There are 14 residues in the CDR3. The V and J ends lost 0 bases and 3 bases respectively, with 7 bases between them. Germline-derived CDR1 and CDR2 are LGHNA and YSLEER. The CDR3 here is CASSQDLRTDTQYF. The CDR3 DNA reads TGCGCCAGCAGCCAAGATCTCAGGACAGATACGCAGTATTTT.

This clonotype occurred many times. The chain couples TRBV12-3 or TRBV12-4 to TRBJ1-4, with 9 positions matching TRBD1. The CDR3 runs 15 residues. Trimming took 4 bases from V and 7 from J; bases not matched to a gene: 7. The CDR3 is CASSSGQGRGEKLFF. DNA for the CDR3: TGTGCCAGCAGTTCCGGACAGGGGCGCGGTGAAAAACTGTTTTTT.

The rearrangement links TRBV18 to TRBJ1-1; unclear D gene. Germline values: CDR1 KGHSH, CDR2 LQKENI. CDR3 size: 13 residues. Trimming took off 1 base at V and 3 bases at J, with 6 bases between the two ends. The CDR3 nucleotides read TGTGCCAGCTCACCACAATCGCACACTGAAGCTTTCTTT. The encoded protein is CASSPQSHTEAFF.